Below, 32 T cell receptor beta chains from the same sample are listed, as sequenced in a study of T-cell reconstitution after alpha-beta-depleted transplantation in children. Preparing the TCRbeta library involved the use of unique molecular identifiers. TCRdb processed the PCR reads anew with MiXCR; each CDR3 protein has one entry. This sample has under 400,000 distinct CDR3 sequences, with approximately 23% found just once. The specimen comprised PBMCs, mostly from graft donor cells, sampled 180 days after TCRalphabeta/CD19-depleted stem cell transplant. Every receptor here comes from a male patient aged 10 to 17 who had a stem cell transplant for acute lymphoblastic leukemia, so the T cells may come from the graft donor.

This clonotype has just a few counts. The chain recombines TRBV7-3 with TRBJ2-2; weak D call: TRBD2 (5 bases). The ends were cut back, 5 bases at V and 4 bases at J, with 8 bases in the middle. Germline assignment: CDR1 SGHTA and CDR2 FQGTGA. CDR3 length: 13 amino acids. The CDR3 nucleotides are TGTGCCAGCAGCCTCACTAGCACCGGGGAGCTGTTTTTT. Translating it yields CASSLTSTGELFF.

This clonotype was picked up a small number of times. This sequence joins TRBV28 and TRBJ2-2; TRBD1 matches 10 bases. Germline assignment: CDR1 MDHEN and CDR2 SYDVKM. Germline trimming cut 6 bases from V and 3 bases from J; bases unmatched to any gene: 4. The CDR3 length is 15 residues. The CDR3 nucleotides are TGTGCCAGCAGCGACAGGGGGCGAGACACCGGGGAGCTGTTTTTT. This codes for CASSDRGRDTGELFF.

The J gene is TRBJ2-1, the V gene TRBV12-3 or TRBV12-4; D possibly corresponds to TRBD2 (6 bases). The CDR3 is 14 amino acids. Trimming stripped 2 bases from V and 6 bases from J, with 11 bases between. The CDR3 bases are TGTGCCAGCAGTTTATCTACTAGCTTCAATGAGCAGTTCTTC. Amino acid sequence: CASSLSTSFNEQFF.

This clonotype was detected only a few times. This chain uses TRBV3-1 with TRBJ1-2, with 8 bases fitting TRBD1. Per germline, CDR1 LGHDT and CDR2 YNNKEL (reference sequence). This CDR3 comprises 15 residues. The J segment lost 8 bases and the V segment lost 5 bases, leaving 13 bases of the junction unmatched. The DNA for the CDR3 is TGTGCCAGCAGCTTGATGACCCAGGGGGCGGGAGGCTACACCTTC. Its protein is CASSLMTQGAGGYTF. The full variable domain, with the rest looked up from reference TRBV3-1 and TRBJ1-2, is DTAVSQTPKYLVTQMGNDKSIKCEQNLGHDTMYWYKQDSKKFLKIMFSYNNKELIINETVPNRFSPKSPDKAHLNLHINSLELGDSAVYFCASSLMTQGAGGYTFGSGTRLTVV.

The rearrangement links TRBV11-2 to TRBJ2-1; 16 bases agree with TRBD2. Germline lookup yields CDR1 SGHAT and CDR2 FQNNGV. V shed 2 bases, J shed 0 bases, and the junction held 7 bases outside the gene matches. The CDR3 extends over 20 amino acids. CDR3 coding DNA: TGTGCCAGCAGCTTAATGGGACTAGCGGGAGGGCCCAGCTCCTACAATGAGCAGTTCTTC. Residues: CASSLMGLAGGPSSYNEQFF. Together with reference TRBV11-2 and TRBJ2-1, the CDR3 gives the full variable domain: EAGVAQSPRYKIIEKRQSVAFWCNPISGHATLYWYQQILGQGPKLLIQFQNNGVVDDSQLPKDRFSAERLKGVDSTLKIQPAKLEDSAVYLCASSLMGLAGGPSSYNEQFFGPGTRLTVL.

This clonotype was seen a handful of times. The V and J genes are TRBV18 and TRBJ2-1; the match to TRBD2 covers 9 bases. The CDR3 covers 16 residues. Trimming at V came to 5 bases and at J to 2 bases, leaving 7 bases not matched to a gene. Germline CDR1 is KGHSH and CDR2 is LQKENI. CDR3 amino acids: CASSSRGLAAYNEQFF. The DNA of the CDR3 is TGTGCCAGCTCATCACGGGGACTAGCAGCCTACAATGAGCAGTTCTTC.

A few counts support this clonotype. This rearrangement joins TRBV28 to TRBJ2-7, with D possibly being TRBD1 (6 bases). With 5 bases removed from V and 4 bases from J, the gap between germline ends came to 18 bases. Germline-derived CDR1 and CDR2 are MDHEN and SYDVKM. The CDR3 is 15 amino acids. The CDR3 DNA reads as TGTGCCAGCAGTCCAGGGGATATCAAGGGGTACGAGCAGTACTTC. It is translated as CASSPGDIKGYEQYF.

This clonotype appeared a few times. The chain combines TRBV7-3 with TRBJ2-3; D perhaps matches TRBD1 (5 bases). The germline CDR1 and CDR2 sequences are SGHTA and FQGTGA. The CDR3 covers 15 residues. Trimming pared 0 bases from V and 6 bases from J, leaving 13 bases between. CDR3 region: CASSLTSLAGDTQYF. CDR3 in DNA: TGTGCCAGCAGCTTAACCTCTCTGGCAGGGGATACGCAGTATTTT.

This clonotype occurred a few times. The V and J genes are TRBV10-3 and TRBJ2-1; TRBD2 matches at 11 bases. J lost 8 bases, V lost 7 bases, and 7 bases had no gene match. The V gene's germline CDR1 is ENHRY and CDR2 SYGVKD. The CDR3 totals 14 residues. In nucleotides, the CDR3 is TGTGCCATCACTGTAGCGGGAGGGGTTGATGAGCAGTTCTTC. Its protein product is CAITVAGGVDEQFF.

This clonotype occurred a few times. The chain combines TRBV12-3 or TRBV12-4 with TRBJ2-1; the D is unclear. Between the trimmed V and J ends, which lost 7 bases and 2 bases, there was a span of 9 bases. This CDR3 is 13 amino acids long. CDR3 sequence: CASTRPTYNEQFF. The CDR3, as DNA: TGTGCCAGCACGAGGCCGACCTACAATGAGCAGTTCTTC.

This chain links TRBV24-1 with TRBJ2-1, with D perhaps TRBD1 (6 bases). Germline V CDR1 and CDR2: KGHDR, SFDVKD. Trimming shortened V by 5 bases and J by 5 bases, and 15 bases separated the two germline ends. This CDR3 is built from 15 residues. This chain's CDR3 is CATSAHPDRDNEQFF. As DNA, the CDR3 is TGTGCCACCAGTGCTCACCCGGACAGAGACAATGAGCAGTTCTTC.

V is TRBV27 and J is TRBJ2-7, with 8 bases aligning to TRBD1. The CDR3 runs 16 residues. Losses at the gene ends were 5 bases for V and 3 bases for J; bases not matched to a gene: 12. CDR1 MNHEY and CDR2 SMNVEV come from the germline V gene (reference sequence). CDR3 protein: CASSPRTGLTRYEQYF. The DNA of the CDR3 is TGTGCCAGCAGTCCCCGGACAGGGCTAACCCGCTACGAGCAGTACTTC.

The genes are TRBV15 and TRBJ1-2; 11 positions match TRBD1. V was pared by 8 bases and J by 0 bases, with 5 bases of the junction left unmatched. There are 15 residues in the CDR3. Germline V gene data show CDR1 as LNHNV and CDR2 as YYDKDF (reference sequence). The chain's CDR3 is CATGMDRGPNYGYTF. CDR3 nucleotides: TGTGCCACCGGTATGGACAGGGGGCCTAACTATGGCTACACCTTC.

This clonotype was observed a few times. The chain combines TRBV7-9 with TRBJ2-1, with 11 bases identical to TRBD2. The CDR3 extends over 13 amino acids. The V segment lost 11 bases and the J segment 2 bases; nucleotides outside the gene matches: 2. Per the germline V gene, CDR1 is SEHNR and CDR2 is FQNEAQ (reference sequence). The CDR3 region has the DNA TGTGCCCTAGCGGGGGGACCCTACAATGAGCAGTTCTTC. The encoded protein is CALAGGPYNEQFF.

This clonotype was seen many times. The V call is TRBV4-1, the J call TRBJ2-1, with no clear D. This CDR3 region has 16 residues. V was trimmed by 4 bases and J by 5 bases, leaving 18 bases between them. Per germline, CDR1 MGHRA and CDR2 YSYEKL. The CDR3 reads CASSPLRERAHNEQFF. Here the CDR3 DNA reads TGCGCCAGCAGCCCCTTGCGCGAGAGAGCGCACAATGAGCAGTTCTTC.

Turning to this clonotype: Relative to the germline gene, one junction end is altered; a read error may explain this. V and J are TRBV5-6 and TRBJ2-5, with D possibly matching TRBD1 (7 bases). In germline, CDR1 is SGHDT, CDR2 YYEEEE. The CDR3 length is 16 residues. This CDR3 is CASSLDGRGAQETRYF. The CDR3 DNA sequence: TGTGCCAGCAGCTTGGACGGCAGGGGGGCCCAAGAGACCCGGTACTTC.

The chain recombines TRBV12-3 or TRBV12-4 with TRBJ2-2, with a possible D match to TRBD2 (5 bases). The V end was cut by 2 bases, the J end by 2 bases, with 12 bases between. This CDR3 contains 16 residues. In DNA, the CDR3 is TGTGCCAGCAGTTTAAGGGTCCGGGGTAACACCGGGGAGCTGTTTTTT. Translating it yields CASSLRVRGNTGELFF.

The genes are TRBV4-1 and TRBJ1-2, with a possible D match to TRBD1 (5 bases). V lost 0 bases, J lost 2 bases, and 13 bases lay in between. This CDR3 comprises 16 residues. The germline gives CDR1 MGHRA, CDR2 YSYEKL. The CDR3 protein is CASSQEAGRGNYGYTF. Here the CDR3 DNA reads TGCGCCAGCAGCCAAGAAGCGGGGCGCGGAAACTATGGCTACACCTTC.

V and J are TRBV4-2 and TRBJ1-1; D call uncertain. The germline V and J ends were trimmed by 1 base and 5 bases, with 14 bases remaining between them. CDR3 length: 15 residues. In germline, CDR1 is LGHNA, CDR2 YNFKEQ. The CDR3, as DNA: TGTGCCAGCAGCCAAGGGACGGGAGGGATGACTGAAGCTTTCTTT. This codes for CASSQGTGGMTEAFF.

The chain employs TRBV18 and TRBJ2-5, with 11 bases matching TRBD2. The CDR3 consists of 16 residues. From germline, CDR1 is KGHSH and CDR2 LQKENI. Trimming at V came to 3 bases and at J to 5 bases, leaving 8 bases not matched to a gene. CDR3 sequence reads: CASSPGLAAPRETQYF. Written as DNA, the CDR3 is TGTGCCAGCTCACCGGGACTAGCGGCCCCCAGGGAGACCCAGTACTTC.

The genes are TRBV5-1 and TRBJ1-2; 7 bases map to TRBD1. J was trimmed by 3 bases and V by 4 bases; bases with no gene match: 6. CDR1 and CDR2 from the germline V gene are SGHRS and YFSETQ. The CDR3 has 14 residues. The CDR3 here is CASSGQVLDYGYTF. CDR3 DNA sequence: TGCGCCAGCAGCGGACAGGTCCTGGACTATGGCTACACCTTC.

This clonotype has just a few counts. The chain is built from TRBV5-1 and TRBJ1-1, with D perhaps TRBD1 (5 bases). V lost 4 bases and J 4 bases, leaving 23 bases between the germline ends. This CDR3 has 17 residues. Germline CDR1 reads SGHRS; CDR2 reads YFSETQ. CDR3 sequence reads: CASSRPGGGEFVTEAFF. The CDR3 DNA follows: TGCGCCAGCAGCCGCCCGGGGGGAGGTGAGTTTGTCACTGAAGCTTTCTTT.

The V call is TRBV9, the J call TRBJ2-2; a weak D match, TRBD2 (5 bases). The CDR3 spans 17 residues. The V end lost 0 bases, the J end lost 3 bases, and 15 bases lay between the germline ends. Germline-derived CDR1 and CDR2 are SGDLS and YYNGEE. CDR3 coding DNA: TGTGCCAGCAGCGTAGGGGTAGAGGGCCCCCACACCGGGGAGCTGTTTTTT. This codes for CASSVGVEGPHTGELFF.

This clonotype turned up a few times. The CDR3 protein is CSARDLGRSANQPQHF. The CDR3 nucleotides read TGCAGTGCTAGAGATCTGGGACGATCAGCTAATCAGCCCCAGCATTTT. The V call is TRBV20-1, the J call TRBJ1-5; D might be TRBD1 (5 bases). V lost 0 bases to trimming and J lost 4 bases, with 16 bases between them. The V gene's germline CDR1 is DFQATT and CDR2 SNEGSKA (reference sequence). This CDR3 contains 16 residues.

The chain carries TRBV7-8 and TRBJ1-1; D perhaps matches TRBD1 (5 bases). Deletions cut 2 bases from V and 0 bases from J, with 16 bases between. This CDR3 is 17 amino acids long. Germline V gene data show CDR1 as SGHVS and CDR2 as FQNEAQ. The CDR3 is CASSLIGSAGLNTEAFF. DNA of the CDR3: TGTGCCAGCAGCTTAATAGGGAGCGCGGGGCTGAACACTGAAGCTTTCTTT.

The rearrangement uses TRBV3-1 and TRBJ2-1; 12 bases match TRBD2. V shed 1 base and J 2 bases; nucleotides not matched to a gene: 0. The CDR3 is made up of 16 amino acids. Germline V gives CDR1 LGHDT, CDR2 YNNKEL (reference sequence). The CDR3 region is CASSQGTSGTYNEQFF. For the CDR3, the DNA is TGTGCCAGCAGCCAAGGGACTAGCGGGACCTACAATGAGCAGTTCTTC.

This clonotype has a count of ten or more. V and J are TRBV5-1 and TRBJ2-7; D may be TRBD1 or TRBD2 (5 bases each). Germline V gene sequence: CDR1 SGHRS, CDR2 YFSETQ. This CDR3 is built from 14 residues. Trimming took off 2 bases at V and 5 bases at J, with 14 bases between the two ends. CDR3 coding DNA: TGCGCCAGCAGCTTTGGGGGATCCCGTCACGAGCAGTACTTC. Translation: CASSFGGSRHEQYF.

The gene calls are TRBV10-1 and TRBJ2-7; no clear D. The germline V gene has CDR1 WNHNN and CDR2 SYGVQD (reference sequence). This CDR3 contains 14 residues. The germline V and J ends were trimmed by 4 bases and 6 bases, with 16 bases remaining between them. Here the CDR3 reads CASSAIKDAGEQYF. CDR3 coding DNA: TGCGCCAGCAGTGCAATTAAGGACGCCGGCGAGCAGTACTTC.

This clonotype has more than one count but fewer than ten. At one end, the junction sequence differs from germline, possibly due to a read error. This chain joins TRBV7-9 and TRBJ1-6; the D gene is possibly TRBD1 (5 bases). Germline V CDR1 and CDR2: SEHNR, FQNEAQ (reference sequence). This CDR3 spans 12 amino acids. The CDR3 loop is CASSLGATGSRF. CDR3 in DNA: TGTGCCAGCAGCTTAGGAGCCACAGGCTCTCGCTTT. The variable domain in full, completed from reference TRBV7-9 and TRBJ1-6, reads DTGVSQNPRHKITKRGQNVTFRCDPISEHNRLYWYRQTLGQGPEFLTYFQNEAQLEKSRLLSDRFSAERPKGSFSTLEIQRTEQGDSAMYLCASSLGATGSRFGNGTRLTVT.

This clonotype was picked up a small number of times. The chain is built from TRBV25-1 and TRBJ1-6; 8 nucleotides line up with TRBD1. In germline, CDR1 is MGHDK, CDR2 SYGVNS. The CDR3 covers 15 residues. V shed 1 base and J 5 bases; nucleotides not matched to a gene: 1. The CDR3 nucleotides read TGTGCCAGCAGTGAATTGACAGGGGATAATTCACCCCTCCACTTT. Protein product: CASSELTGDNSPLHF.

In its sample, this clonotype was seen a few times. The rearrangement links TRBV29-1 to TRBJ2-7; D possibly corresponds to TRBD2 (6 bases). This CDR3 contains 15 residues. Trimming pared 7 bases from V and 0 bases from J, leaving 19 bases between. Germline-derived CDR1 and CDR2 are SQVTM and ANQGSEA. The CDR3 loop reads CSAGLTGSYSYEQYF. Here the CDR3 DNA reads TGCAGCGCCGGACTAACCGGGTCCTACTCCTACGAGCAGTACTTC.

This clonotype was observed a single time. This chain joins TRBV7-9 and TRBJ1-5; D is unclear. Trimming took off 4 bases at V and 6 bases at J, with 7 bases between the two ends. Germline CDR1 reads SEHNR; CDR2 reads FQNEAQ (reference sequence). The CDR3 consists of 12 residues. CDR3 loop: CASSSHSQPQHF. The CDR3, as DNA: TGTGCCAGCAGCTCCCATTCTCAGCCCCAGCATTTT.